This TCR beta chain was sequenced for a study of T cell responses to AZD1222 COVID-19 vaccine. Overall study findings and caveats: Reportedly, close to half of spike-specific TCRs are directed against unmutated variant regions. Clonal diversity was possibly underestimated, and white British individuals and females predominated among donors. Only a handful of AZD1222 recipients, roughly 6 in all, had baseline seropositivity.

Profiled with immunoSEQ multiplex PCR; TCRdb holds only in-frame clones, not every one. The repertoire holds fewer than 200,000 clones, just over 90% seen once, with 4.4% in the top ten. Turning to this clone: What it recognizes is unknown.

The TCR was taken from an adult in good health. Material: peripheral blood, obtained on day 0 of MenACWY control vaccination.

The chain's CDR3 is CASSSRGLSNEKLFF. The DNA for the CDR3 is TGTGCCAGCAGCTCCCGAGGGCTATCTAATGAAAAACTGTTTTTT. V and J are TRBV7-2 and TRBJ1-4, with D hard to call. This CDR3 region has 15 residues. CDR1 SGHTA and CDR2 FQGNSA come from the germline V gene. Between the trimmed V and J ends, which lost 4 bases and 3 bases, there was a span of 12 bases. The variable domain in full, completed from reference TRBV7-2 and TRBJ1-4, reads GAGVSQSPSNKVTEKGKDVELRCDPISGHTALYWYRQSLGQGLEFLIYFQGNSAPDKSGLPSDRFSAERTGGSVSTLTIQRTQQEDSAVYLCASSSRGLSNEKLFFGSGTQLSVL.